The next 8 T cell receptor beta chains were all read from a single sample in a study of T cells after yellow fever vaccination. In TCRdb, the 5' RACE reads were re-called with MiXCR into one record per CDR3 protein. The repertoire consists of 400,000 or so distinct CDR3 sequences, with 15% to 20% occurring once and the leading ten covering over 15%. Sequenced here: PBMCs, sampled before the yellow fever booster vaccination. The receptors come from a man younger than 35 who received the YFV17D yellow fever vaccine.

In its sample, this clonotype was seen many times. The J gene is TRBJ2-7, the V gene TRBV6-6, with D perhaps matching TRBD1 (6 bases). The germline gives CDR1 MNHNY, CDR2 SVGAGI (reference sequence). Trimming left V 3 bases short and J 4 bases short, with 13 bases between. The CDR3 sequence is 14 residues long. This CDR3 is CASSYGQDRYEQYF. The CDR3 bases are TGTGCCAGCAGTTATGGCCAGGACAGATACGAGCAGTACTTC.

There are a few counts of this clonotype. V gene TRBV15 combines with J gene TRBJ2-5; 11 bases are shared with TRBD2. Germline CDR1 is LNHNV and CDR2 is YYDKDF (reference sequence). This CDR3 spans 19 amino acids. The J segment lost 1 base and the V segment lost 0 bases, leaving 10 bases of the junction unmatched. DNA of the CDR3: TGTGCCACCAGCAGAGATTGGCTAGCGGGGGGTTATTTCCAAGAGACCCAGTACTTC. This codes for CATSRDWLAGGYFQETQYF.

The J gene is TRBJ2-7, the V gene TRBV6-2 or TRBV6-3; no clear D gene. V was shortened by 2 bases and J by 4 bases, with 9 bases between the two germline ends. Germline V gene lookup returns CDR1 MNHEY and CDR2 SVGEGT. The CDR3 runs 13 residues. The chain's CDR3 is CASSYDGQYEQYF. CDR3 sequence (DNA): TGTGCCAGCAGTTACGATGGGCAGTACGAGCAGTACTTC.

This clonotype was seen more than once but under ten times. CDR3 coding DNA: TGTGCCAGCAGCCCCCCAGGGGGGGGGAAAGCTTTCTTT. It translates to CASSPPGGGKAFF. V gene TRBV7-3 combines with J gene TRBJ1-1, with 7 bases identical to TRBD1. V gave up 5 bases and J gave up 9 bases; unmatched junction bases: 9. The germline V gene has CDR1 SGHTA and CDR2 FQGTGA. The CDR3 is made up of 13 amino acids.

This clonotype was counted only a few times. The V gene is TRBV7-9, the J gene TRBJ1-1; D is unclear. The germline gives CDR1 SEHNR, CDR2 FQNEAQ (reference sequence). The CDR3 is made up of 14 amino acids. Trimming pared 6 bases from V and 1 base from J, leaving 12 bases between. CDR3 sequence: CASSYGRPNTEAFF. The CDR3 region has the DNA TGTGCCAGCAGTTATGGGCGACCGAACACTGAAGCTTTCTTT. The entire variable domain, with the rest obtained from reference TRBV7-9 and TRBJ1-1, is as follows: DTGVSQNPRHKITKRGQNVTFRCDPISEHNRLYWYRQTLGQGPEFLTYFQNEAQLEKSRLLSDRFSAERPKGSFSTLEIQRTEQGDSAMYLCASSYGRPNTEAFFGQGTRLTVV.

The chain joins TRBV20-1 to TRBJ2-1, with TRBD1 identical over 11 bases. This CDR3 is built from 13 residues. Germline CDR1 and CDR2: DFQATT and SNEGSKA (reference sequence). J was trimmed by 6 bases and V by 5 bases; bases with no gene match: 3. DNA of the CDR3: TGCAGTGCTTGGACAGGGGGCCGCAATGAGCAGTTCTTC. As protein: CSAWTGGRNEQFF.

V usage is TRBV4-3 and J usage is TRBJ2-5, with a tentative D call TRBD2 (6 bases). The germline V and J ends were trimmed by 5 bases and 7 bases, with 17 bases remaining between them. Germline CDR1 LGHNA, CDR2 YSLEER. The CDR3 spans 14 residues. DNA of the CDR3: TGCGCCAGCAGCGAAATCCGGGACTCCTCGACCCAGTACTTC. It yields the protein CASSEIRDSSTQYF.

This chain connects TRBV4-1 to TRBJ2-7; TRBD2 matches at 8 bases. CDR3 length equals 18 residues. Unmatched junction bases numbered 17, after V lost 2 bases and J lost 5 bases. The germline V gene has CDR1 MGHRA and CDR2 YSYEKL. The CDR3 nucleotides are TGCGCCAGCAGCCAACCAATCCGTGGGACTAGTGCCGTGGACGAGCAGTACTTC. Translating it yields CASSQPIRGTSAVDEQYF.